This is a list of T cell receptor beta chains from one sample in a study of blood T cell repertoires in COVID-19. Assay used: immunoSEQ multiplex PCR; TCRdb lists only in-frame clones, some missing. The table includes around 160,000 clones, around 80% detected once. The sequenced material came from peripheral blood. These receptors were collected from a human donor with acute or convalescent COVID-19. The donor label of this sample is uncertain. The CDR3 runs from the conserved cysteine through the conserved F or W. The order of the fields is D gene, clone size, J gene, V gene, CDR3 DNA, CDR3 protein. A D gene is named only where the DNA matches it firmly. Clone size appears in some rows only: once, few, many, or a class for an expanded clone.

TRBD1	-	TRBJ2-5	TRBV6-1	TGTGCCAGCAGTGAAGGGCCGACAGGGTTCCAAGAGACCCAGTACTTC	CASSEGPTGFQETQYF
TRBD1	-	TRBJ2-3	TRBV6-5	TGTGCCAGCTCCCGAGGGGGCTTAGGGACAGATACGCAGTATTTT	CASSRGGLGTDTQYF
TRBD2	-	TRBJ2-7	TRBV6-1	TGTGCCAGCAGTGACCGGACTAGGGGCGAGCAGTACTTC	CASSDRTRGEQYF
-	-	TRBJ1-1	TRBV19	TGTGCCAGAACCCCAAGGAGGAACACTGAAGCTTTCTTT	CARTPRRNTEAFF
TRBD1	-	TRBJ1-4	TRBV19	TGTGCCAGTAGTGCGGACAGGGTCAGAGAAAAACTGTTTTTT	CASSADRVREKLFF
TRBD1	few	TRBJ1-2	TRBV7-9	TGTGCCAGCAGCTTAGGGGACAGGGAGAGGGCCTATGGCTACACCTTC	CASSLGDRERAYGYTF
-	-	TRBJ1-1	TRBV7-9	TGTGCCAGCAGCTCCGCTGAGGTTAACACTGAAGCTTTCTTT	CASSSAEVNTEAFF
TRBD1	-	TRBJ1-2	TRBV5-1	TGCGCCAGCAGAGTTACTACCGGGACAGGGAATTATGGCTACACCTTC	CASRVTTGTGNYGYTF
TRBD1	once	TRBJ1-6	TRBV4-1	TGCGCCAGCAGCCAAGAGCAATGGGACGAGCAGGGGGCATTTTCACCCCTCCACTTT	CASSQEQWDEQGAFSPLHF
TRBD1	-	TRBJ1-2	TRBV10-3	TGTGCCATCAGCATCCCGGGACAGGGGGTGGGCTACACCTTC	CAISIPGQGVGYTF
-	-	TRBJ1-2	TRBV3-1/TRBV3-2	TGTGCCAGCAGCCAAGCTCTCGTAAGCGCCACTAACTATGGCTACACCTTC	CASSQALVSATNYGYTF
TRBD1	-	TRBJ1-1	TRBV5-4	TGTGCCAGCAGCCGACAGGGAGGGAACACTGAAGCTTTCTTT	CASSRQGGNTEAFF
-	-	TRBJ1-1	TRBV12-3/TRBV12-4	TGTGCCAGCAGTTTAGACGCGGGAACTGAAGCTTTCTTT	CASSLDAGTEAFF
-	-	TRBJ1-6	TRBV23-1	TGCGCCAGCAGTCAATCGGCGTTGCGGGATTCACCCCTCCACTTT	CASSQSALRDSPLHF
-	-	TRBJ1-5	TRBV19	TGTGCCAGCATACGGACCCCGGAGAGGGGGTACCAGCCCCAGCATTTT	CASIRTPERGYQPQHF
TRBD1	-	TRBJ2-5	TRBV3-1/TRBV3-2	TGTGCCAGCAGCTACACAGGGGTTGAGACCCAGTACTTC	CASSYTGVETQYF
TRBD2	once	TRBJ2-7	TRBV10-3	TGTGCCACTCAAGGGACTAGCCTCTACGAGCAGTACTTC	CATQGTSLYEQYF
-	-	TRBJ2-1	TRBV2	TGTGCCAGCAGTGATTCCCCTTTCCCTGATGAGCAGTTCTTC	CASSDSPFPDEQFF
-	-	TRBJ2-2	TRBV5-6	TGTGCCAGCAGCTTTACAGGGACCGGGGAGCTGTTTTTT	CASSFTGTGELFF
-	-	TRBJ1-2	TRBV6-1	TGTGCCAGCAGTGAAGACAGCCCTCCCTATGGCTACACCTTC	CASSEDSPPYGYTF
TRBD2	-	TRBJ2-1	TRBV9	TGTGCCAGCAGCCCAAACCGGGGTCCTAGCGGGGGGTCTCAGCAGTTCTTC	CASSPNRGPSGGSQQFF
-	-	TRBJ1-1	TRBV5-5	TGTGCCAGCAGCTTGTTTCGGTCGGAAAGGCCAGGGACTGAAGCTTTCTTT	CASSLFRSERPGTEAFF